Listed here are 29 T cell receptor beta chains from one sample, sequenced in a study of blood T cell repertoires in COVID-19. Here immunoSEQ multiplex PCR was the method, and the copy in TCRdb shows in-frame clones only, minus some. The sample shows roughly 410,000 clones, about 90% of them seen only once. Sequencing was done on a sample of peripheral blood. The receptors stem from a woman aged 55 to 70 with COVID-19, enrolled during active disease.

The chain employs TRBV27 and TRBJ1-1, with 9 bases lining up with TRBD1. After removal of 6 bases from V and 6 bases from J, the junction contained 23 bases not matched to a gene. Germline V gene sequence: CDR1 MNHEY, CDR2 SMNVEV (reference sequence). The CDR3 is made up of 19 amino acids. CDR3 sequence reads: CASSRLVVGGQGRVAEAFF. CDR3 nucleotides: TGTGCCAGCAGCCGCCTAGTAGTCGGGGGACAGGGACGTGTCGCTGAAGCTTTCTTT.

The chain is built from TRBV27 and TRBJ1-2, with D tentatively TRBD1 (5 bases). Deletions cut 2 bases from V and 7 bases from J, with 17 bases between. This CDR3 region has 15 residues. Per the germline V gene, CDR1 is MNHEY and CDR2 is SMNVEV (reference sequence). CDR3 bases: TGTGCCAGCAGTTTACGAGGTATCCCGGGGGTTGGCTACACCTTC. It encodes CASSLRGIPGVGYTF.

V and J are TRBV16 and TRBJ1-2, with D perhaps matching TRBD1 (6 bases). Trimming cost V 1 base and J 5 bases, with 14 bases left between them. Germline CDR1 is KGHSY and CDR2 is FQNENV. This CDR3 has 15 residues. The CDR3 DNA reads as TGTGCCAGCAGCCAATACCATACAGGGTCGTATGGCTACACCTTC. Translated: CASSQYHTGSYGYTF.

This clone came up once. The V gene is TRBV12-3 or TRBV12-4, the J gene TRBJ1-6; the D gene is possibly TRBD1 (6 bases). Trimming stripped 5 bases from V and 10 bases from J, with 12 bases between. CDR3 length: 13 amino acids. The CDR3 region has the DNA TGTGCCAGCAGTCTCACAGGGTACTCACCCCTCCACTTT. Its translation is CASSLTGYSPLHF.

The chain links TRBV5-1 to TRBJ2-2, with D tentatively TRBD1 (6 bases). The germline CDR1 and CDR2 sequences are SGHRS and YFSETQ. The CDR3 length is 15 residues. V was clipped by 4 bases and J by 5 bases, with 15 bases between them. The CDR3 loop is CASSTGLFPTGELFF. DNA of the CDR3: TGCGCCAGCAGCACAGGGCTTTTCCCGACCGGGGAGCTGTTTTTT. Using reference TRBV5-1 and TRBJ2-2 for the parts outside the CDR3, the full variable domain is KAGVTQTPRYLIKTRGQQVTLSCSPISGHRSVSWYQQTPGQGLQFLFEYFSETQRNKGNFPGRFSGRQFSNSRSEMNVSTLELGDSALYLCASSTGLFPTGELFFGEGSRLTVL.

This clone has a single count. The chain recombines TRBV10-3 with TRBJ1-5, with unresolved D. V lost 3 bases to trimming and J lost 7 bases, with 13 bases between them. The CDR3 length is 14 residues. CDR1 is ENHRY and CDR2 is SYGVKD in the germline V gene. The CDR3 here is CAISDISVVQPQHF. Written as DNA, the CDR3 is TGTGCCATCAGTGATATATCGGTGGTCCAGCCCCAGCATTTT.

CDR3 residues: CASSLRGLGGELFF. The CDR3 DNA reads as TGTGCCAGCAGCCTCAGGGGGCTTGGCGGGGAGCTGTTTTTT. The rearrangement uses TRBV3-1 (or the pseudogene TRBV3-2) and TRBJ2-2; 8 bases agree with TRBD1. V lost 4 bases and J lost 7; bases outside the gene matches: 5. CDR3 length: 14 amino acids. Germline V gives CDR1 LGHDT, CDR2 YNNKEL (reference sequence).

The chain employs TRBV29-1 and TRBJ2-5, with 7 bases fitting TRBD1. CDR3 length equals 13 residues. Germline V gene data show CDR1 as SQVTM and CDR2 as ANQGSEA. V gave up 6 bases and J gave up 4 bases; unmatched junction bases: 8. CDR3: CSVPGQWRETQYF. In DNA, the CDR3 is TGCAGCGTCCCGGGACAGTGGAGAGAGACCCAGTACTTC.

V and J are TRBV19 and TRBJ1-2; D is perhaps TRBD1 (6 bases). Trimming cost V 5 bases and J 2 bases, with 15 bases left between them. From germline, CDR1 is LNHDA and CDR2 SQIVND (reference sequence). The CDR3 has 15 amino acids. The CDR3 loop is CASSPRGTQNYGYTF. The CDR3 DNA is TGTGCCAGTAGTCCGAGGGGGACACAAAACTATGGCTACACCTTC.

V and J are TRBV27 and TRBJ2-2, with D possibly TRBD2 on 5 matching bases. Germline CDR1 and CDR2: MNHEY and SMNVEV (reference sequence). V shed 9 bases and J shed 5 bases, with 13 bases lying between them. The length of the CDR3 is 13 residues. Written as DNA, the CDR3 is TGTGCCAGTCGGGGTATGTGGACCGGGGAGCTGTTTTTT. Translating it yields CASRGMWTGELFF.

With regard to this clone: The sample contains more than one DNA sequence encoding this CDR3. CDR3: CASSSGQGLAKNIQYF. The CDR3 coding sequence is TGTGCCAGCAGTTCCGGACAGGGACTAGCCAAAAACATTCAGTACTTC. The genes are TRBV28 and TRBJ2-4; 8 nucleotides line up with TRBD1. The V segment lost 4 bases and the J segment 0 bases; nucleotides outside the gene matches: 5. The CDR3 totals 16 residues. Germline CDR1 reads MDHEN; CDR2 reads SYDVKM. Variable domain in full (rest from reference TRBV28 and TRBJ2-4): DVKVTQSSRYLVKRTGEKVFLECVQDMDHENMFWYRQDPGLGLRLIYFSYDVKMKEKGDIPEGYSVSREKKERFSLILESASTNQTSMYLCASSSGQGLAKNIQYFGAGTRLSVL.

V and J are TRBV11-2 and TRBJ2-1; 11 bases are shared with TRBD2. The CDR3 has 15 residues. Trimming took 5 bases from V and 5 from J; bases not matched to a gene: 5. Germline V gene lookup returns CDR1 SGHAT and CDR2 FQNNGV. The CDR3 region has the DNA TGTGCCAGCAGCAGGCTAGCGGGGGGAAACAATGAGCAGTTCTTC. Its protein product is CASSRLAGGNNEQFF.

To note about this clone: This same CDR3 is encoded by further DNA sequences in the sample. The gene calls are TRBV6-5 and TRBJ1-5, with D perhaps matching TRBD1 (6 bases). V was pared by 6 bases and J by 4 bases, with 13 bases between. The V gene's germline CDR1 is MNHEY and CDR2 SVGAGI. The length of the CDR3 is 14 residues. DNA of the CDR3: TGTGCCAGCAGACCAACAGGGATTAATCAGCCCCAGCATTTT. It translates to CASRPTGINQPQHF.

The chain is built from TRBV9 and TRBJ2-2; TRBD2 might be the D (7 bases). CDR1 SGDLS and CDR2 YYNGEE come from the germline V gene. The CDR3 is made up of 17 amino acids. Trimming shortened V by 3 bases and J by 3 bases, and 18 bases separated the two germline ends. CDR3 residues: CASSATFGGLYTGELFF. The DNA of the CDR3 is TGTGCCAGCAGCGCCACTTTCGGGGGGCTTTACACCGGGGAGCTGTTTTTT.

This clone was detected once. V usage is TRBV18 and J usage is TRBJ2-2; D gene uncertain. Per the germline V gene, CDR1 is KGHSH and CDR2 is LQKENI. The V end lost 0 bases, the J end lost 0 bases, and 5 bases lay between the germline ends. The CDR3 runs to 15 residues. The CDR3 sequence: CASSPPRPNTGELFF. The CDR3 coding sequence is TGTGCCAGCTCACCACCGAGGCCGAACACCGGGGAGCTGTTTTTT.

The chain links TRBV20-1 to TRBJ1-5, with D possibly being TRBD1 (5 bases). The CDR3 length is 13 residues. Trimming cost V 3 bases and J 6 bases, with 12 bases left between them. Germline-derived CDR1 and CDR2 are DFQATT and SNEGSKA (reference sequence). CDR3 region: CSASSAGFQPQHF. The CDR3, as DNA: TGCAGTGCTAGTTCGGCAGGGTTTCAGCCCCAGCATTTT.

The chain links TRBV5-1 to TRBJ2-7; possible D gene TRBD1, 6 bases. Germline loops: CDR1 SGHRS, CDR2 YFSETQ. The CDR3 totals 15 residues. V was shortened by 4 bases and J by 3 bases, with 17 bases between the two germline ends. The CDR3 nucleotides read TGCGCCAGCAGCGTACAACAGGGATCCCGCTACGAGCAGTACTTC. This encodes CASSVQQGSRYEQYF.

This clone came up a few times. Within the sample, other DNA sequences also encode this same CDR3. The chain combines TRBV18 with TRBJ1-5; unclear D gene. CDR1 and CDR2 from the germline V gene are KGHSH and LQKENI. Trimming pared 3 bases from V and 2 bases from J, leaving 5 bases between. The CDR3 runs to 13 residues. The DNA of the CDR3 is TGTGCCAGCTCACCGGGCCGCAATCAGCCCCAGCATTTT. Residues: CASSPGRNQPQHF.

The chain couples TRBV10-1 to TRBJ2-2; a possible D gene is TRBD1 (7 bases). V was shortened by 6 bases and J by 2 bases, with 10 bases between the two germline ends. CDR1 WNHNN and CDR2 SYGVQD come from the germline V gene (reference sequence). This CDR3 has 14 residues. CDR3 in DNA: TGCGCCAGCAGGCGGGACAGTAACACCGGGGAGCTGTTTTTT. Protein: CASRRDSNTGELFF.

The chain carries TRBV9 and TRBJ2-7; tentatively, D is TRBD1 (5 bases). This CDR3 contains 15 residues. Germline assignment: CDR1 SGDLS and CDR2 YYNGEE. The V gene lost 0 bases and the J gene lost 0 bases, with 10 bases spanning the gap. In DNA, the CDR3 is TGTGCCAGCAGCGTAGCTGCAGGGTACTCCTACGAGCAGTACTTC. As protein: CASSVAAGYSYEQYF.

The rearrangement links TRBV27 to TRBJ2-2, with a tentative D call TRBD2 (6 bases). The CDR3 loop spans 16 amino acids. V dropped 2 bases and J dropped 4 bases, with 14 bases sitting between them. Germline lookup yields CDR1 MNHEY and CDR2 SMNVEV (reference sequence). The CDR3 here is CASSLIGRAGTGELFF. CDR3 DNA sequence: TGTGCCAGCAGTTTAATTGGGAGAGCGGGCACCGGGGAGCTGTTTTTT.

As DNA, the CDR3 is TGTGCCAGCAGATCCGGGACTAGCGGGGGCCAAGAGACCCAGTACTTC. It yields the protein CASRSGTSGGQETQYF. The chain recombines TRBV3-1 (or the pseudogene TRBV3-2) with TRBJ2-5; 14 positions match TRBD2. The CDR3 sequence is 16 residues long. Unmatched junction bases numbered 4, after V lost 6 bases and J lost 1 base. Germline CDR1 reads LGHDT; CDR2 reads YNNKEL (reference sequence).

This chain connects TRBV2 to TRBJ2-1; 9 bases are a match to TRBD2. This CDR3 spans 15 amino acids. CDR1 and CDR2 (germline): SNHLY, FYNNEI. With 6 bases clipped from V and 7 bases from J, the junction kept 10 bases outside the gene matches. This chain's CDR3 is CASRPGTSPQNEQFF. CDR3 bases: TGTGCCAGCAGACCTGGGACTAGCCCCCAAAATGAGCAGTTCTTC.

The CDR3 loop is CASSPASGANYNEQFF. DNA of the CDR3: TGTGCCAGCAGCCCTGCTAGCGGGGCTAACTACAATGAGCAGTTCTTC. The chain has TRBV7-3 and TRBJ2-1, with 9 bases lining up with TRBD2. The germline V gene encodes CDR1 SGHTA and CDR2 FQGTGA. V trimming: 5 bases; J trimming: 3 bases; junction bases outside the gene matches: 8. This CDR3 spans 16 amino acids.

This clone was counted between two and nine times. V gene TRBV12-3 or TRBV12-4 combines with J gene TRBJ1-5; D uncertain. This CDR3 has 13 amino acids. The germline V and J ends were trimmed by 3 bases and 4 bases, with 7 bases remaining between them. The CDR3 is CASSLAENQPQHF. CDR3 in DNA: TGTGCCAGCAGTTTGGCAGAAAATCAGCCCCAGCATTTT.

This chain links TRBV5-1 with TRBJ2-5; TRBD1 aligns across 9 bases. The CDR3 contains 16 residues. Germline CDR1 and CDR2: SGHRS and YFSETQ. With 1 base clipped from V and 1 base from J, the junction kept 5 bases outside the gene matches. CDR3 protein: CASSLSGTGIQETQYF. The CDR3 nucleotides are TGCGCCAGCAGCTTGTCTGGGACAGGGATCCAAGAGACCCAGTACTTC. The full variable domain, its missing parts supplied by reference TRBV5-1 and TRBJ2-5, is KAGVTQTPRYLIKTRGQQVTLSCSPISGHRSVSWYQQTPGQGLQFLFEYFSETQRNKGNFPGRFSGRQFSNSRSEMNVSTLELGDSALYLCASSLSGTGIQETQYFGPGTRLLVL.

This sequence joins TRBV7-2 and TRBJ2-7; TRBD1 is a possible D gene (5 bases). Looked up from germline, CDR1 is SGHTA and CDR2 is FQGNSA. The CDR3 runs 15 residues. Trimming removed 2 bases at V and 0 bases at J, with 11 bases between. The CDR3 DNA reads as TGTGCCAGCAGCTTAAAGGGGCCCTTCTCCTACGAGCAGTACTTC. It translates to CASSLKGPFSYEQYF. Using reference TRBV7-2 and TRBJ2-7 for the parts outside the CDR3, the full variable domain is GAGVSQSPSNKVTEKGKDVELRCDPISGHTALYWYRQSLGQGLEFLIYFQGNSAPDKSGLPSDRFSAERTGGSVSTLTIQRTQQEDSAVYLCASSLKGPFSYEQYFGPGTRLTVT.

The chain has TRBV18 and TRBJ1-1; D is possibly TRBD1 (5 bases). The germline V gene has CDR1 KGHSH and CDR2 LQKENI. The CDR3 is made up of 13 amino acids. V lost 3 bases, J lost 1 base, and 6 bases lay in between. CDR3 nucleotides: TGTGCCAGCTCACCGACAGCGAACACTGAAGCTTTCTTT. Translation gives CASSPTANTEAFF.

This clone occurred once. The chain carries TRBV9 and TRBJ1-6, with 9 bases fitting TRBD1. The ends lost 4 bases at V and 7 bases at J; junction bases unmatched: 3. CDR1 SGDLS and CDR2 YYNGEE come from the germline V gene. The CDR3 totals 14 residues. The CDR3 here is CASSTTGGNSPLHF. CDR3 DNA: TGTGCCAGCAGCACCACAGGGGGCAATTCACCCCTCCACTTT. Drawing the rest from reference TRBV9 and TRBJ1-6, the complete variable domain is DSGVTQTPKHLITATGQRVTLRCSPRSGDLSVYWYQQSLDQGLQFLIQYYNGEERAKGNILERFSAQQFPDLHSELNLSSLELGDSALYFCASSTTGGNSPLHFGNGTRLTVT.